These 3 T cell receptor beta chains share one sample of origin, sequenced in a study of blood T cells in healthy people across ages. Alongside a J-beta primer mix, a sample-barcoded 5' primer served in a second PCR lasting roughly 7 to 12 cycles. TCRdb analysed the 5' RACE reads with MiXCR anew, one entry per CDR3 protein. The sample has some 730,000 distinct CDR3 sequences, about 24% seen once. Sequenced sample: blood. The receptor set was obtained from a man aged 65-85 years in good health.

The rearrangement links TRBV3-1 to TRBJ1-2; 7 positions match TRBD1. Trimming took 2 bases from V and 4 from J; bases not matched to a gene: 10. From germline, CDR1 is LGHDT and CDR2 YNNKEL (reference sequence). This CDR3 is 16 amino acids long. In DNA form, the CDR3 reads TGTGCCAGCAGCCAACAGGGGGGGGCGGTAGGCTATGGCTACACCTTC. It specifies CASSQQGGAVGYGYTF.

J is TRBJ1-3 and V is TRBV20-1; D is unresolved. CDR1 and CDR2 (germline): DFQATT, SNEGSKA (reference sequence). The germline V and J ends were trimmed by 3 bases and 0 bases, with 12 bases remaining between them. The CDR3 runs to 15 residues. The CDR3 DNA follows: TGCAGTGCTAGTATGGCCAGTAGCTCTGGAAACACCATATATTTT. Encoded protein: CSASMASSSGNTIYF.

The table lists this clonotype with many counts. The CDR3 DNA reads as TGTGCCAGCAGCGCCTCCGGGACTAACACAGATACGCAGTATTTT. Its translation is CASSASGTNTDTQYF. V and J are TRBV9 and TRBJ2-3, with 7 bases fitting TRBD2. Looked up from germline, CDR1 is SGDLS and CDR2 is YYNGEE. V lost 3 bases and J lost 2; bases outside the gene matches: 6. The CDR3 runs 15 residues.